This T cell receptor (beta chain) was documented in a study of identical twins. Study results and caveats: There was more out-of-frame TCR alpha sharing in monozygotic twins than models estimated.

Addition of a universal primer site occurred through template switching, and cDNA carried unique molecular identifiers. Via MiXCR, TCRdb re-called the 5' RACE reads, giving one row per CDR3 protein. The sample contains 1.5 million to 2 million distinct CDR3 sequences, about 30% of which appear only once. A remark on this clonotype: Its specificity is unknown.

V lost 4 bases, J lost 3 bases, and 9 bases lay in between. The CDR3 is 13 residues long. The germline gives CDR1 LGHDT, CDR2 YNNKEL (reference sequence). The donor group consisted entirely of healthy Caucasians. The origin of this receptor is a newborn girl in good health. The genes are TRBV3-1 and TRBJ1-1; D remains unclear. The sequencing input was cord blood. The CDR3, as DNA: TGTGCCAGCAGCCGGACCGCGGACACTGAAGCTTTCTTT. Encoded protein: CASSRTADTEAFF.